The 21 T cell receptor beta chains given below trace back to one sample, sequenced in a study of blood T cell repertoires in COVID-19 (TCRdb year 2020). Library preparation used the immunoSEQ multiplex PCR assay. Not all clones reach the TCRdb copy of this immuneACCESS table, which keeps in-frame sequences only. Checked studies attribute under half of the gap to unresolved V genes and leave the rest unexplained. Present in this sample are 310,000 or so clones, 88% of which were seen just once. The ten largest clones take up 11% of the sample. Sequencing input: peripheral blood. Source of these receptors: a woman in her twenties or thirties with COVID-19, enrolled during active disease.

This sequence joins TRBV7-3 and TRBJ2-7; 9 bases align to TRBD2. The CDR3 is made up of 13 amino acids. Trimming took 3 bases from V and 6 from J; bases not matched to a gene: 3. CDR1 and CDR2 from the germline V gene are SGHTA and FQGTGA. CDR3 DNA: TGTGCCAGCAGCTTCGTTAGCGGGAGCGAGCAGTACTTC. It codes for CASSFVSGSEQYF.

This chain uses TRBV27 with TRBJ2-1, with 7 bases aligning to TRBD1. Germline V gene data show CDR1 as MNHEY and CDR2 as SMNVEV (reference sequence). CDR3 length: 15 amino acids. V shed 2 bases and J 8 bases; nucleotides not matched to a gene: 9. The CDR3 sequence: CASSLKAGGQYEQFF. For the CDR3, the DNA is TGTGCCAGCAGTTTAAAGGCAGGGGGTCAGTATGAGCAGTTCTTC.

The chain couples TRBV3-1 (or the pseudogene TRBV3-2) to TRBJ2-6; D possibly corresponds to TRBD2 (5 bases). The germline V and J ends were trimmed by 1 base and 1 base, with 14 bases remaining between them. CDR1 is LGHDT and CDR2 is YNNKEL in the germline V gene (reference sequence). The CDR3 has 18 residues. Here the CDR3 DNA reads TGTGCCAGCAGCCAAGGAGATGGGAGAGGGTCTGGGGCCAACGTCCTGACTTTC. Translating it yields CASSQGDGRGSGANVLTF.

V is TRBV27 and J is TRBJ1-1; D remains unclear. The V gene's germline CDR1 is MNHEY and CDR2 SMNVEV (reference sequence). The V and J ends lost 2 bases and 1 base respectively, with 17 bases between them. The CDR3 is made up of 17 amino acids. In DNA form, the CDR3 reads TGTGCCAGCAGTTTAAAGAGGTCCCTCCTCGGGAACACTGAAGCTTTCTTT. This sequence encodes CASSLKRSLLGNTEAFF.

V usage is TRBV24-1 and J usage is TRBJ2-3; 8 positions agree with TRBD1. Germline V CDR1 and CDR2: KGHDR, SFDVKD. Trimming cost V 3 bases and J 6 bases; bases outside gene matches: 10. The CDR3 spans 16 residues. The CDR3 DNA sequence: TGTGCCACCAGTGATAGGACAGGGATTATCGCGGATACGCAGTATTTT. It encodes CATSDRTGIIADTQYF.

V is TRBV28 and J is TRBJ1-1, with D hard to call. The CDR3 extends over 15 amino acids. Per the germline V gene, CDR1 is MDHEN and CDR2 is SYDVKM. V lost 1 base and J 1 base, leaving 10 bases between the germline ends. CDR3 coding DNA: TGTGCCAGCAGTTTATTTTACCTAACGAACACTGAAGCTTTCTTT. Translated: CASSLFYLTNTEAFF.

This clone was observed a handful of times. The rearrangement joins TRBV30 to TRBJ1-5; 12 bases are a match to TRBD1. The germline CDR1 and CDR2 sequences are GTSNPN and SVGIG (reference sequence). CDR3 size: 19 residues. The trim removed 2 bases at V and 6 bases at J, leaving 17 bases unmatched. CDR3 DNA sequence: TGTGCCTGGAGTTCCCCTCGGGACAGGGGGCCGGGGTTAGGTCAGCCCCAGCATTTT. This gives the protein CAWSSPRDRGPGLGQPQHF.

The table lists this clone with a count of one. The CDR3 coding sequence is TGTGCCACCAGCGCCCGACAGGGATACACAGATACGCAGTATTTT. Amino acids: CATSARQGYTDTQYF. This chain connects TRBV15 to TRBJ2-3; 7 nucleotides align to TRBD1. Germline CDR1 LNHNV, CDR2 YYDKDF (reference sequence). With 5 bases clipped from V and 2 bases from J, the junction kept 7 bases outside the gene matches. This CDR3 has 15 amino acids. Drawing the rest from reference TRBV15 and TRBJ2-3, the complete variable domain is DAMVIQNPRYQVTQFGKPVTLSCSQTLNHNVMYWYQQKSSQAPKLLFHYYDKDFNNEADTPDNFQSRRPNTSFCFLDIRSPGLGDTAMYLCATSARQGYTDTQYFGPGTRLTVL.

The chain employs TRBV6-5 and TRBJ1-2, with D perhaps matching TRBD1 (6 bases). The V gene lost 0 bases and the J gene lost 7 bases, with 9 bases spanning the gap. CDR3 length: 13 residues. Germline V CDR1 and CDR2: MNHEY, SVGAGI. CDR3 sequence (DNA): TGTGCCAGCAGTTACTCCAGGGGAATTGGCTACACCTTC. It codes for CASSYSRGIGYTF.

This clone was picked up one time. The chain joins TRBV28 to TRBJ1-2; possibly TRBD1 for D (6 bases). The CDR3 totals 15 residues. V was shortened by 7 bases and J by 4 bases, with 19 bases between the two germline ends. CDR1 and CDR2 from the germline V gene are MDHEN and SYDVKM. The CDR3: CASMGGHIWGYGYTF. CDR3 in DNA: TGTGCCAGCATGGGGGGGCACATTTGGGGCTATGGCTACACCTTC.

This clone has more than one count but fewer than ten. V and J are TRBV9 and TRBJ1-3, with no clear D. Germline V CDR1 and CDR2: SGDLS, YYNGEE. Trimming took 3 bases from V and 0 from J, leaving 16 bases between them. The CDR3 contains 17 residues. The CDR3 DNA reads TGTGCCAGCAGCGATGGAGGAGTGGTGGACTCTGGAAACACCATATATTTT. This gives the protein CASSDGGVVDSGNTIYF.

A single count supports this clone. The CDR3 DNA is TGTGCCAGCAGAAGCGTCTCCTACAATGAGCAGTTCTTC. It is translated as CASRSVSYNEQFF. This chain connects TRBV28 to TRBJ2-1, with D unresolved. Per the germline V gene, CDR1 is MDHEN and CDR2 is SYDVKM. Trimming left V 6 bases short and J 0 bases short, with 6 bases between. The CDR3 runs 13 residues.

The CDR3 DNA follows: TGTGCCATCAGTGTCTCTGGCACGAACACTGAAGCTTTCTTT. It yields the protein CAISVSGTNTEAFF. This sequence joins TRBV10-3 and TRBJ1-1; D is unclear. The germline V gene encodes CDR1 ENHRY and CDR2 SYGVKD. This CDR3 contains 14 residues. V dropped 4 bases and J dropped 1 base, with 10 bases sitting between them.

This chain uses TRBV28 with TRBJ1-5; D remains unclear. Trimming left V 6 bases short and J 0 bases short, with 18 bases between. Germline V gene sequence: CDR1 MDHEN, CDR2 SYDVKM. The CDR3 sequence is 17 residues long. CDR3 protein: CASSVTSWRYSNQPQHF. The DNA of the CDR3 is TGTGCCAGCAGCGTGACGTCTTGGAGATATAGCAATCAGCCCCAGCATTTT.

The sample holds one count of this clone. The chain is built from TRBV6-6 and TRBJ2-3, with no clear D. V lost 0 bases and J 3 bases, leaving 13 bases between the germline ends. The CDR3 runs 16 residues. Germline assignment: CDR1 MNHNY and CDR2 SVGAGI (reference sequence). The CDR3 loop is CASSYSPVRLTDTQYF. As DNA, the CDR3 is TGTGCCAGCAGTTACTCTCCCGTTAGATTGACAGATACGCAGTATTTT.

The chain links TRBV7-9 to TRBJ2-5; 12 positions match TRBD2. The CDR3 runs 15 residues. The germline gives CDR1 SEHNR, CDR2 FQNEAQ (reference sequence). J gave up 4 bases and V 6 bases, and 6 bases lay outside the gene matches. CDR3 loop: CASSFPTSGRETQYF. The CDR3 region has the DNA TGTGCCAGCAGTTTCCCGACTAGCGGGAGAGAGACCCAGTACTTC.

This clone appeared a few times. The chain joins TRBV7-9 to TRBJ1-1; D not certain. The germline V gene has CDR1 SEHNR and CDR2 FQNEAQ (reference sequence). This CDR3 has 11 residues. Trimming removed 5 bases from V and 11 bases from J, with 12 bases in between. The CDR3 loop reads CASSAGGNAFF. As DNA, the CDR3 is TGTGCCAGCAGCGCAGGAGGGAATGCTTTCTTT.

The chain carries TRBV7-2 and TRBJ2-7; D gene unclear. V was shortened by 5 bases and J by 3 bases, with 11 bases between the two germline ends. The CDR3 has 13 residues. Germline CDR1 is SGHTA and CDR2 is FQGNSA. CDR3 region: CASSRHNFYEQYF. Written as DNA, the CDR3 is TGTGCCAGCAGCCGACATAACTTCTACGAGCAGTACTTC.

The J gene is TRBJ2-2, the V gene TRBV28; D is possibly TRBD1 (5 bases). The V end was cut by 4 bases, the J end by 2 bases, with 11 bases between. Germline CDR1 is MDHEN and CDR2 is SYDVKM. This CDR3 region has 15 residues. The CDR3 sequence: CASSSTTENTGELFF. CDR3 nucleotides: TGTGCCAGCAGTTCGACGACAGAAAACACCGGGGAGCTGTTTTTT.

There are a few counts of this clone. The chain employs TRBV25-1 and TRBJ1-4; 7 positions match TRBD1. The CDR3 is made up of 16 amino acids. Germline CDR1 is MGHDK and CDR2 is SYGVNS. V shed 1 base and J 0 bases; nucleotides not matched to a gene: 2. This CDR3 reads CASSEWTGATNEKLFF. In DNA, the CDR3 is TGTGCCAGCAGTGAATGGACAGGTGCAACTAATGAAAAACTGTTTTTT. Supplemented by reference TRBV25-1 and TRBJ1-4, the full variable domain reads EADIYQTPRYLVIGTGKKITLECSQTMGHDKMYWYQQDPGMELHLIHYSYGVNSTEKGDLSSESTVSRIRTEHFPLTLESARPSHTSQYLCASSEWTGATNEKLFFGSGTQLSVL.

The chain employs TRBV28 and TRBJ2-6, with D possibly TRBD2 on 5 matching bases. V lost 2 bases, J lost 12 bases, and 8 bases lay in between. Germline CDR1 is MDHEN and CDR2 is SYDVKM. The CDR3 totals 12 residues. CDR3 region: CASSLGEFVLTF. Written as DNA, the CDR3 is TGTGCCAGCAGTTTAGGGGAGTTCGTCCTGACTTTC.